This T cell receptor beta chain stems from a study of blood T cell repertoires in COVID-19. V was shortened by 0 bases and J by 5 bases, with 5 bases between the two germline ends. Looked up from germline, CDR1 is SGDLS and CDR2 is YYNGEE. The CDR3 is made up of 13 amino acids. This table comes from immunoSEQ multiplex PCR, and its TCRdb copy is limited to in-frame clones, with some not included. The sample shows approximately 250,000 clones, more than 70% of them seen only once. The sequence was obtained from a woman aged 40 to 49 with acute COVID-19. Sequencing input: PBMCs or T cells enriched from blood (not recorded which). The rearrangement links TRBV9 to TRBJ2-2, with D possibly being TRBD1 (5 bases). Here the CDR3 reads CASSVEGTGELFF. DNA of the CDR3: TGTGCCAGCAGCGTAGAGGGGACCGGGGAGCTGTTTTTT.